One and the same sample provided the 31 T cell receptor beta chains below, sequenced in a study of Ad26.COV2.S vaccination and SARS-CoV-2 variants. Treatment reported: some 20 received Ad26.COV2.S at low or high dose, single or two shots; 5 received placebo; per-sample allocation not given. Sampling happened 63 days after the first vaccine or placebo injection. Method: immunoSEQ multiplex PCR; TCRdb's copy keeps in-frame clones and lacks some. The data show about 680,000 clones, roughly nine tenths seen once. Here the sequenced sample was peripheral blood, taken in a trial of Ad26.COV2.S vaccine versus placebo. All receptors come from a person between 18 and 65 years old who received the Ad26.COV2.S COVID-19 vaccine or a placebo.

The gene calls are TRBV7-9 and TRBJ1-1; 9 bases fit TRBD1. The length of the CDR3 is 15 residues. From germline, CDR1 is SEHNR and CDR2 FQNEAQ (reference sequence). V lost 6 bases, J lost 0 bases, and 5 bases stayed unmatched. The CDR3 coding sequence is TGTGCCAGCAGGACCGGGACAGGGATGAACACTGAAGCTTTCTTT. It codes for CASRTGTGMNTEAFF.

The rearrangement uses TRBV5-1 and TRBJ1-2, with D possibly TRBD1 on 5 matching bases. Looked up from germline, CDR1 is SGHRS and CDR2 is YFSETQ. There are 14 residues in the CDR3. The V gene lost 3 bases and the J gene lost 5 bases, with 14 bases spanning the gap. CDR3 DNA: TGCGCCAGCAGCTCGGCGGGGGGAAGTTATGGCTACACCTTC. It is translated as CASSSAGGSYGYTF.

This clone was observed a few times. The CDR3 sequence: CASSFSGLATNTGELFF. The CDR3 nucleotides are TGTGCCAGCAGCTTCTCGGGACTAGCGACGAACACCGGGGAGCTGTTTTTT. The V gene is TRBV7-2, the J gene TRBJ2-2, with TRBD2 matching over 10 bases. The CDR3 runs 17 residues. CDR1 is SGHTA, CDR2 FQGNSA, per germline. V shed 3 bases and J 0 bases; nucleotides not matched to a gene: 4.

V gene TRBV18 combines with J gene TRBJ1-2; unclear D gene. The V gene's germline CDR1 is KGHSH and CDR2 LQKENI. V was pared by 3 bases and J by 4 bases, with 15 bases between. The CDR3 runs 15 residues. CDR3: CASSPPNEGPYGYTF. CDR3 nucleotides: TGTGCCAGCTCACCCCCTAATGAGGGCCCCTATGGCTACACCTTC.

The CDR3 sequence: CASSESPAVGGYTF. The CDR3 region has the DNA TGTGCCAGCAGTGAAAGTCCCGCTGTTGGTGGCTACACCTTC. The genes are TRBV25-1 and TRBJ1-2; D is unclear. V was cut by 2 bases and J by 7 bases, with 14 bases left in between. The germline CDR1 and CDR2 sequences are MGHDK and SYGVNS. The CDR3 is 14 amino acids.

This rearrangement joins TRBV7-3 to TRBJ2-7, with 8 bases matching TRBD1. The germline V gene encodes CDR1 SGHTA and CDR2 FQGTGA. This CDR3 spans 14 amino acids. V lost 5 bases to trimming and J lost 1 base; unmatched junction nucleotides: 4. The CDR3 protein is CASSPGQVSYEQYF. In DNA form, the CDR3 reads TGTGCCAGCAGCCCGGGACAGGTATCCTACGAGCAGTACTTC.

In this sample, this clone turned up once. V usage is TRBV6-2 or TRBV6-3 and J usage is TRBJ1-2; D possibly corresponds to TRBD1 (5 bases). The CDR3 has 15 residues. CDR1 is MNHEY and CDR2 is SVGEGT in the germline V gene. V dropped 0 bases and J dropped 4 bases, with 12 bases sitting between them. CDR3 region: CASSYSTQGVYGYTF. In DNA form, the CDR3 reads TGTGCCAGCAGTTACTCGACGCAGGGTGTCTATGGCTACACCTTC.

This clone appeared a few times. The J gene is TRBJ2-2, the V gene TRBV7-3; D ambiguous. Germline CDR1 is SGHTA and CDR2 is FQGTGA. The CDR3 length is 14 residues. V was trimmed by 1 base and J by 4 bases, leaving 7 bases between them. CDR3 loop: CASSLIHPTGELFF. The CDR3 DNA follows: TGTGCCAGCAGCTTAATACACCCCACCGGGGAGCTGTTTTTT.

The chain combines TRBV4-2 with TRBJ2-1, with 8 bases that match TRBD2. There are 17 residues in the CDR3. Losses at the gene ends were 0 bases for V and 3 bases for J; bases not matched to a gene: 7. The V gene's germline CDR1 is LGHNA and CDR2 YNFKEQ. The CDR3 loop reads CASSQDQTGGGYNEQFF. CDR3 DNA sequence: TGTGCCAGCAGCCAAGATCAAACGGGAGGGGGCTACAATGAGCAGTTCTTC.

The rearrangement uses TRBV7-8 and TRBJ2-5; D gene ambiguous. Germline CDR1 SGHVS, CDR2 FQNEAQ. The germline V and J ends were trimmed by 6 bases and 4 bases, with 18 bases remaining between them. The CDR3 runs 15 residues. CDR3 DNA sequence: TGTGCCAGCAGGTCGGGCCAGCGCGCCATAGAGACCCAGTACTTC. This gives the protein CASRSGQRAIETQYF.

The chain is built from TRBV9 and TRBJ2-2, with TRBD1 matching over 9 bases. Germline V gene data show CDR1 as SGDLS and CDR2 as YYNGEE. The CDR3 length is 16 residues. The V segment lost 0 bases and the J segment 3 bases; nucleotides outside the gene matches: 3. The CDR3 sequence is CASSVVQGAHTGELFF. For the CDR3, the DNA is TGTGCCAGCAGCGTAGTACAGGGGGCCCACACCGGGGAGCTGTTTTTT.

The chain recombines TRBV5-6 with TRBJ1-1; D unresolved. Germline loops: CDR1 SGHDT, CDR2 YYEEEE. Trimming took off 2 bases at V and 5 bases at J, with 10 bases between the two ends. CDR3 size: 13 residues. CDR3 sequence reads: CASSFWLTTEAFF. CDR3 bases: TGTGCCAGCAGCTTCTGGCTGACGACTGAAGCTTTCTTT.

This clone was observed once. The gene calls are TRBV6-4 and TRBJ2-2; D is undetermined. The V gene's germline CDR1 is MRHNA and CDR2 SNTAGT. Trimming removed 2 bases at V and 0 bases at J, with 4 bases between. This CDR3 is built from 14 residues. For the CDR3, the DNA is TGTGCCAGCAGTGACACGGCGAACACCGGGGAGCTGTTTTTT. This codes for CASSDTANTGELFF.

The genes are TRBV19 and TRBJ2-7, with D possibly TRBD1 on 5 matching bases. V lost 1 base and J 2 bases, leaving 12 bases between the germline ends. Germline lookup yields CDR1 LNHDA and CDR2 SQIVND (reference sequence). This CDR3 spans 15 amino acids. The CDR3 sequence is CASSIGPDTAYEQYF. In nucleotides, the CDR3 is TGTGCCAGTAGTATAGGCCCGGACACCGCCTACGAGCAGTACTTC.

The CDR3 region is CAVFSGFTGELFF. For the CDR3, the DNA is TGTGCCGTCTTCTCGGGGTTCACCGGGGAGCTGTTTTTT. The J gene is TRBJ2-2, the V gene TRBV10-3; TRBD2 is a possible D gene (5 bases). The CDR3 is 13 residues long. With 11 bases removed from V and 4 bases from J, the gap between germline ends came to 14 bases. Germline-derived CDR1 and CDR2 are ENHRY and SYGVKD.

This clone was recorded a few times. The V call is TRBV3-1 (or the pseudogene TRBV3-2), the J call TRBJ1-3; TRBD1 matches 7 bases. The J segment lost 4 bases and the V segment lost 0 bases, leaving 3 bases of the junction unmatched. CDR1 and CDR2 (germline): LGHDT, YNNKEL (reference sequence). CDR3 size: 15 residues. CDR3 coding DNA: TGTGCCAGCAGCCAAGATACAGGGGCCGGAAACACCATATATTTT. Protein product: CASSQDTGAGNTIYF.

This rearrangement joins TRBV18 to TRBJ1-1; D gene uncertain. Germline-derived CDR1 and CDR2 are KGHSH and LQKENI. CDR3 length equals 15 residues. Trimming left V 2 bases short and J 4 bases short, with 14 bases between. The CDR3 DNA is TGTGCCAGCTCACCAGCGCGTCGGGAGGGCACTGAAGCTTTCTTT. Amino acids: CASSPARREGTEAFF.

This clone was recorded once. V and J are TRBV30 and TRBJ1-2; D gene ambiguous. Germline V CDR1 and CDR2: GTSNPN, SVGIG (reference sequence). Trimming cost V 2 bases and J 4 bases, with 5 bases left between them. This CDR3 contains 11 residues. CDR3 amino acids: CAWSLAYGYTF. The CDR3 nucleotides read TGTGCCTGGAGTTTGGCCTATGGCTACACCTTC.

This chain uses TRBV6-1 with TRBJ1-6; TRBD1 matches 8 bases. Germline CDR1 and CDR2: MNHNS and SASEGT. There are 14 residues in the CDR3. V lost 3 bases to trimming and J lost 7 bases; unmatched junction nucleotides: 2. CDR3 sequence: CASSETGENSPLHF. CDR3 in DNA: TGTGCCAGCAGTGAGACAGGGGAAAATTCACCCCTCCACTTT.

Remarks on this clone: This specimen includes other DNA sequences encoding the same CDR3. This chain links TRBV19 with TRBJ2-4; the D gene is possibly TRBD2 (5 bases). CDR3 length: 15 residues. The V and J ends lost 3 bases and 0 bases respectively, with 9 bases between them. Germline values: CDR1 LNHDA, CDR2 SQIVND (reference sequence). CDR3 sequence reads: CASSIGGLAKNIQYF. The CDR3 coding sequence is TGTGCCAGTAGTATTGGAGGATTAGCCAAAAACATTCAGTACTTC. Full variable domain (remainder filled in from reference TRBV19 and TRBJ2-4): DGGITQSPKYLFRKEGQNVTLSCEQNLNHDAMYWYRQDPGQGLRLIYYSQIVNDFQKGDIAEGYSVSREKKESFPLTVTSAQKNPTAFYLCASSIGGLAKNIQYFGAGTRLSVL.

The chain joins TRBV13 to TRBJ2-2, with 8 nucleotides matching TRBD1. The CDR3 is 15 amino acids. V was clipped by 5 bases and J by 6 bases; unmatched bases: 8. Germline lookup yields CDR1 PRHDT and CDR2 FYEKMQ (reference sequence). CDR3: CASSLGTGRAGELFF. In DNA, the CDR3 is TGTGCCAGCAGCCTCGGGACAGGCCGTGCCGGGGAGCTGTTTTTT.

V is TRBV3-1 (or the pseudogene TRBV3-2) and J is TRBJ2-3, with D possibly matching TRBD1 (5 bases). V lost 2 bases, J lost 5 bases, and 14 bases lay in between. The CDR3 extends over 15 amino acids. Germline CDR1 reads LGHDT; CDR2 reads YNNKEL (reference sequence). CDR3 region: CASSQRWQGEDTQYF. CDR3 bases: TGTGCCAGCAGCCAAAGGTGGCAGGGTGAAGATACGCAGTATTTT.

This clone was detected only once. The chain has TRBV5-6 and TRBJ1-2, with 7 nucleotides matching TRBD1. Losses at the gene ends were 0 bases for V and 7 bases for J; bases not matched to a gene: 3. CDR1 is SGHDT, CDR2 YYEEEE, per germline. There are 13 residues in the CDR3. CDR3 amino acids: CASSLGQGGGYTF. The CDR3 nucleotides read TGTGCCAGCAGCTTGGGACAGGGCGGTGGCTACACCTTC.

CDR3 sequence: CASSFGHPWTSGRANEQFF. DNA for the CDR3: TGTGCCAGCAGCTTCGGACACCCATGGACTAGCGGGAGGGCCAATGAGCAGTTCTTC. The J gene is TRBJ2-1, the V gene TRBV13, with 15 bases identical to TRBD2. The J segment lost 6 bases and the V segment lost 3 bases, leaving 12 bases of the junction unmatched. CDR1 PRHDT and CDR2 FYEKMQ come from the germline V gene (reference sequence). The CDR3 has 19 amino acids.

This clone appeared a few times. V and J are TRBV24-1 and TRBJ2-1; unclear D gene. V was pared by 5 bases and J by 2 bases, with 9 bases between. From germline, CDR1 is KGHDR and CDR2 SFDVKD. The CDR3 loop spans 14 amino acids. The CDR3 is CATSAAPAYNEQFF. Written as DNA, the CDR3 is TGTGCCACCAGTGCCGCCCCGGCCTACAATGAGCAGTTCTTC.

The genes are TRBV19 and TRBJ1-1; D uncertain. The V end lost 8 bases, the J end lost 4 bases, and 14 bases lay between the germline ends. CDR1 is LNHDA and CDR2 is SQIVND in the germline V gene (reference sequence). The CDR3 is 13 amino acids. The CDR3 region is CASLPGGPTEAFF. As DNA, the CDR3 is TGTGCCAGTCTCCCGGGCGGCCCCACTGAAGCTTTCTTT.

This chain links TRBV7-2 with TRBJ2-2; 9 bases are a match to TRBD1. The CDR3 length is 15 residues. CDR1 is SGHTA and CDR2 is FQGNSA in the germline V gene. Trimming at V came to 7 bases and at J to 3 bases, leaving 6 bases not matched to a gene. The CDR3 loop is CASTGDRAYTGELFF. In nucleotides, the CDR3 is TGTGCCAGCACAGGGGACAGGGCATACACCGGGGAGCTGTTTTTT. The full variable domain, in which reference TRBV7-2 and TRBJ2-2 provide the parts outside the CDR3, is GAGVSQSPSNKVTEKGKDVELRCDPISGHTALYWYRQSLGQGLEFLIYFQGNSAPDKSGLPSDRFSAERTGGSVSTLTIQRTQQEDSAVYLCASTGDRAYTGELFFGEGSRLTVL.

The rearrangement joins TRBV2 to TRBJ2-1; the match to TRBD1 covers 7 bases. V lost 3 bases to trimming and J lost 8 bases; unmatched junction nucleotides: 10. CDR3 length: 15 residues. The germline gives CDR1 SNHLY, CDR2 FYNNEI. CDR3 sequence (DNA): TGTGCCAGCAGTGATAGTCGGGACAGAGGGTATGAGCAGTTCTTC. Amino acids: CASSDSRDRGYEQFF.

The rearrangement joins TRBV5-6 to TRBJ2-7, with no clear D. Germline CDR1 and CDR2: SGHDT and YYEEEE. V was trimmed by 0 bases and J by 2 bases, leaving 9 bases between them. There are 14 residues in the CDR3. The CDR3 region has the DNA TGTGCCAGCAGCTTGGACCGCAGCGCCTACGAGCAGTACTTC. This codes for CASSLDRSAYEQYF.

The rearrangement links TRBV5-1 to TRBJ2-2, with D maybe TRBD2 (6 bases). The germline V gene encodes CDR1 SGHRS and CDR2 YFSETQ. The CDR3 spans 15 residues. V lost 4 bases and J lost 4, with 14 bases in between. Here the CDR3 DNA reads TGCGCCAGCAGCGACCATTACGGGAGCACCGGGGAGCTGTTTTTT. This sequence encodes CASSDHYGSTGELFF.

V is TRBV6-5 and J is TRBJ1-1, with D possibly TRBD1 on 5 matching bases. The V and J ends lost 10 bases and 3 bases respectively, with 18 bases between them. The germline CDR1 and CDR2 sequences are MNHEY and SVGAGI. This CDR3 contains 14 residues. The CDR3 region has the DNA TGTGCCACCACGGACATTATGTTAGACACTGAAGCTTTCTTT. Protein sequence: CATTDIMLDTEAFF.